Described below is a single TCR beta chain sequence and its context. The data were produced by immunoSEQ multiplex PCR, yet TCRdb's version contains in-frame clones alone and is incomplete. The sample has some 240,000 clones, 80% to 85% seen once. Those who participated ranged in age from roughly 18 to 90 years and resided in about two dozen US areas. The recovered donors of Cohort 3 showed two negative PCRs, clearance, or symptom resolution. This sample was included in a study of blood T cell repertoires in COVID-19. As for the study in general: PBMCs, B-cell-depleted T cells, or T cells provided the cDNA or gDNA that made up the material.

CDR3 length: 12 amino acids. CDR1 is LGHDT, CDR2 YNNKEL, per germline (reference sequence). Trimming took 2 bases from V and 6 from J, leaving 8 bases between them. The sequencing sample was made of PBMCs or T cells enriched from blood (not recorded which). V gene TRBV3-1 (or the pseudogene TRBV3-2) combines with J gene TRBJ2-7; D unclear. The source of this sequence is a middle-aged man who had recovered from COVID-19. CDR3 nucleotide sequence: TGTGCCAGCAGCCAATCTTTGAGCGAGCAGTACTTC. Translated, it gives CASSQSLSEQYF.